A selection of T cell receptor beta chains follows, all from one sample in a study of post-analysis software for immune sequencing data. In TCRdb, the PCR reads were re-called with MiXCR into one record per CDR3 protein. The sample lists approximately 730,000 distinct CDR3 sequences, about 27% occurring once. The sequenced sample was blood. The receptors come from a girl under 18 with multiple sclerosis. The CDR3 runs from the conserved cysteine through the conserved F or W. A D gene is named only where the DNA matches it firmly. Size tells how often a clone was seen (once, few, many) or the class of an expanded clone, and some rows leave it out.

J gene	clone size	D gene	V gene	CDR3 protein	CDR3 DNA
TRBJ2-5	NA	TRBD1	TRBV7-6	CASSPDDRGGETQYF	TGTGCCAGCAGCCCAGATGACAGGGGGGGCGAGACCCAGTACTTC
TRBJ2-7	few	NA	TRBV12-3/TRBV12-4	CASSLAAPGGYEQYF	TGTGCCAGCAGTTTAGCGGCCCCTGGGGGCTACGAGCAGTACTTC
TRBJ1-5	NA	TRBD1	TRBV20-1	CSARAGGNSNQPQHF	TGCAGTGCTAGGGCAGGGGGGAATAGCAATCAGCCCCAGCATTTT
TRBJ2-7	NA	NA	TRBV2	CASSNSYNEQYF	TGTGCCAGCAGTAACTCCTACAATGAGCAGTACTTC
TRBJ1-1	few	NA	TRBV20-1	CSASRRDRLNTEAFF	TGCAGTGCTAGTCGCCGGGACCGATTGAACACTGAAGCTTTCTTT
TRBJ2-1	NA	NA	TRBV5-1	CASSFGAEQFF	TGCGCCAGCAGCTTCGGGGCTGAGCAGTTCTTC
TRBJ2-2	once	NA	TRBV29-1	CSARTGGELFF	TGCAGCGCCCGCACAGGCGGGGAGCTGTTTTTT
TRBJ2-5	NA	TRBD2	TRBV19	CASSSPTSGPYNEQYF	TGTGCCAGTAGTTCCCCGACTAGCGGACCCTACAATGAGCAGTACTTC
TRBJ2-5	many	TRBD2	TRBV20-1	CSAGLAGETQYF	TGCAGTGCCGGACTAGCGGGGGAGACCCAGTACTTC
TRBJ2-1	NA	TRBD1	TRBV7-8	CASSSARDRGNNEQFF	TGTGCCAGCAGCTCCGCCCGGGACAGGGGGAACAATGAGCAGTTCTTC
TRBJ2-1	NA	NA	TRBV7-9	CAGSLGGAGPSYNEQFF	TGTGCCGGCAGCTTAGGGGGGGCAGGGCCTTCCTACAATGAGCAGTTCTTC
TRBJ2-7	few	NA	TRBV12-3/TRBV12-4	CASSLGRTREQYF	TGTGCCAGCAGTTTAGGACGGACGAGGGAGCAGTACTTC
TRBJ1-5	NA	NA	TRBV6-1	CASNSNQPQHF	TGTGCCAGCAATAGCAATCAGCCCCAGCATTTT
TRBJ1-2	NA	NA	TRBV27	CASFGGLWDYGYTF	TGTGCCAGCTTTGGGGGGCTATGGGACTATGGCTACACCTTC
TRBJ2-3	few	NA	TRBV24-1	CATSDTAGVRDGTDTQYF	TGTGCCACCAGTGATACCGCCGGGGTGCGGGACGGCACAGATACGCAGTATTTT
TRBJ2-5	NA	TRBD1	TRBV29-1	CSANPTGQETQYF	TGCAGCGCGAACCCGACAGGGCAAGAGACCCAGTACTTC
TRBJ2-7	NA	NA	TRBV20-1	CSARGRLGRGREQYF	TGCAGTGCTAGGGGGCGGCTGGGCAGGGGACGCGAGCAGTACTTC
TRBJ2-3	NA	TRBD2	TRBV12-3/TRBV12-4	CASNPAGGRSTQYF	TGTGCCAGCAACCCAGCGGGGGGGCGGAGTACGCAGTATTTT
TRBJ2-3	NA	NA	TRBV7-2	CASNPGPKVPDTQYF	TGTGCCAGCAACCCGGGACCAAAGGTGCCAGATACGCAGTATTTT
TRBJ1-2	few	NA	TRBV7-2	CASSLGGTPHGYTF	TGTGCCAGCAGCTTAGGTGGGACTCCCCATGGCTACACCTTC
TRBJ1-6	few	NA	TRBV21-1	CASSTYGTGPFGNSPLHF	TGTGCCAGCAGCACCTACGGGACAGGGCCCTTTGGTAATTCACCCCTCCACTTT
TRBJ2-7	NA	TRBD1	TRBV7-9	CASSLRGSGQGSYEQYF	TGTGCCAGCAGCTTAAGAGGCAGCGGACAGGGCTCCTACGAGCAGTACTTC
TRBJ1-6	NA	TRBD1	TRBV6-5	CASSYSGDRGVGSPLHF	TGTGCCAGCAGTTACTCAGGGGACAGGGGCGTCGGGTCACCCCTCCACTTT
TRBJ2-5	NA	TRBD2	TRBV20-1	CSASDPLAGVQETQYF	TGCAGTGCTAGTGACCCTCTAGCGGGCGTGCAAGAGACCCAGTACTTC
TRBJ2-7	NA	NA	TRBV7-9	CASSLRRDSYEQYF	TGTGCCAGCAGCCTAAGACGGGACTCCTACGAGCAGTACTTC
TRBJ2-7	NA	TRBD1	TRBV12-3/TRBV12-4	CASSLTGANEQYF	TGTGCCAGCAGCTTGACAGGGGCCAACGAGCAGTACTTC